These 17 T cell receptor beta chains were sequenced from one sample in a study of cytomegalovirus exposure and HLA in healthy donors. Use of 60 Vbeta and 13 Jbeta primers characterized the PCR. The table came from immunoSEQ multiplex PCR; TCRdb's copy has only in-frame clones and leaves some out. The sample totals approximately 200,000 clones. Sequencing input: PBMCs. The source is a boy between 10 and 17 years old in good health and CMV-seronegative.

The chain recombines TRBV19 with TRBJ2-5, with D possibly being TRBD2 (5 bases). V gave up 5 bases and J gave up 7 bases, with 14 bases separating them. Germline V gene lookup returns CDR1 LNHDA and CDR2 SQIVND (reference sequence). This CDR3 region has 13 residues. This CDR3 reads CASSDWSGGTQYF. CDR3 sequence (DNA): TGTGCCAGTAGTGATTGGAGCGGAGGGACCCAGTACTTC. The full variable domain, completed using reference TRBV19 and TRBJ2-5, is DGGITQSPKYLFRKEGQNVTLSCEQNLNHDAMYWYRQDPGQGLRLIYYSQIVNDFQKGDIAEGYSVSREKKESFPLTVTSAQKNPTAFYLCASSDWSGGTQYFGPGTRLLVL.

V and J are TRBV4-2 and TRBJ1-4; D not resolved. V lost 0 bases and J lost 0, with 14 bases in between. CDR3 size: 18 residues. Germline CDR1 is LGHNA and CDR2 is YNFKEQ. The CDR3, as DNA: TGTGCCAGCAGCCAAGATCGAGTCGTACCGACAACTAATGAAAAACTGTTTTTT. This codes for CASSQDRVVPTTNEKLFF.

The chain carries TRBV7-2 and TRBJ2-1; 9 nucleotides match TRBD2. Looked up from germline, CDR1 is SGHTA and CDR2 is FQGNSA. The CDR3 covers 15 residues. The J segment lost 10 bases and the V segment lost 6 bases, leaving 13 bases of the junction unmatched. The CDR3 loop reads CASRFTSSGEMEQFF. The CDR3 DNA is TGTGCCAGCAGATTTACGTCTAGCGGGGAAATGGAGCAGTTCTTC.

The CDR3 DNA sequence: TGTGCCAGCAGCTCGCATTCCCGGGAAGAGACCCAGTACTTC. Translating gives CASSSHSREETQYF. The chain combines TRBV11-2 with TRBJ2-5; D gene ambiguous. CDR1 and CDR2 (germline): SGHAT, FQNNGV. Trimming pared 4 bases from V and 3 bases from J, leaving 12 bases between. This CDR3 region has 14 residues.

A note on this clone: At one boundary the junction diverges from the germline segment, which might be a read error. The chain employs TRBV6-5 and TRBJ2-7, with D perhaps matching TRBD1 (5 bases). This CDR3 spans 14 amino acids. Germline CDR1 reads MNHEY; CDR2 reads SVGAGI. The CDR3 here is CASNYQGLGDEQYF. CDR3 nucleotide sequence: TGTGCCAGCAATTACCAGGGTCTCGGCGACGAGCAGTACTTC.

J is TRBJ2-1 and V is TRBV14; 8 nucleotides line up with TRBD1. V dropped 4 bases and J dropped 2; count of bases not matched to a gene: 4. The CDR3 extends over 15 amino acids. CDR1 and CDR2 from the germline V gene are SGHDN and FVKESK. CDR3 residues: CASSRLQGAYNEQFF. CDR3 coding DNA: TGTGCCAGCAGCCGACTACAGGGGGCCTACAATGAGCAGTTCTTC.

The CDR3 is CASTPRTGGPGANVLTF. DNA for the CDR3: TGCGCCAGCACCCCCAGGACAGGGGGCCCTGGGGCCAACGTCCTGACTTTC. The V call is TRBV5-1, the J call TRBJ2-6, with 11 nucleotides matching TRBD1. V lost 6 bases to trimming and J lost 2 bases; unmatched junction nucleotides: 7. Germline V gene sequence: CDR1 SGHRS, CDR2 YFSETQ. The CDR3 has 17 amino acids.

About this clone: Other DNA sequences in the same sample also yield this CDR3. The rearrangement links TRBV19 to TRBJ1-1; D may be TRBD1 (5 bases). Germline CDR1 is LNHDA and CDR2 is SQIVND (reference sequence). The CDR3 length is 12 residues. V lost 7 bases, J lost 2 bases, and 8 bases lay in between. The CDR3 sequence: CASIQGNTEAFF. CDR3 nucleotides: TGTGCCAGTATCCAGGGAAACACTGAAGCTTTCTTT.

The CDR3 is CASSLYYRGNEQYF. In nucleotides, the CDR3 is TGTGCCAGCAGCTTGTATTACAGGGGGAACGAGCAGTACTTC. The V call is TRBV5-4, the J call TRBJ2-7; TRBD1 matches at 8 bases. The CDR3 length is 14 residues. Germline V gene data show CDR1 as SGHNT and CDR2 as YYREEE (reference sequence). The V gene end was trimmed by 1 base and the J gene end by 5 bases; junction bases not matched to a gene: 5.

J is TRBJ2-3 and V is TRBV4-2, with 12 nucleotides matching TRBD1. The junction had 10 bases not matched to a gene; V was cut back by 4 bases and J by 8 bases. The CDR3 consists of 16 residues. Germline V CDR1 and CDR2: LGHNA, YNFKEQ. CDR3 DNA: TGTGCCAGCAGCCCACCCGGGACAGGGGGCGCGAGTACGCAGTATTTT. Translated, it gives CASSPPGTGGASTQYF.

This chain connects TRBV6-6 to TRBJ2-3, with a possible D match to TRBD1 (6 bases). This CDR3 has 15 residues. V lost 8 bases to trimming and J lost 4 bases, with 19 bases between them. Looked up from germline, CDR1 is MNHNY and CDR2 is SVGAGI (reference sequence). CDR3 residues: CASGVGTFSADTQYF. The CDR3 bases are TGTGCCAGCGGGGTCGGGACATTCAGCGCAGATACGCAGTATTTT.

V gene TRBV2 combines with J gene TRBJ2-1; the D is unclear. CDR3 length: 13 amino acids. The V end was cut by 1 base, the J end by 10 bases, with 11 bases between. From germline, CDR1 is SNHLY and CDR2 FYNNEI. DNA for the CDR3: TGTGCCAGCAGTGAAGGTCGAGGTTTAGAGCAGTTCTTC. Its translation: CASSEGRGLEQFF.

The chain employs TRBV14 and TRBJ1-2, with D perhaps matching TRBD1 (6 bases). The CDR3 has 17 residues. The V gene lost 4 bases and the J gene lost 4 bases, with 22 bases spanning the gap. Per the germline V gene, CDR1 is SGHDN and CDR2 is FVKESK. The CDR3 bases are TGTGCCAGCAGCCGAAGGACAGCCCCAAAGGGTGCCTATGGCTACACCTTC. Residues: CASSRRTAPKGAYGYTF.

The chain uses TRBV4-1 and TRBJ1-2; 8 bases are shared with TRBD1. CDR3 size: 16 residues. Per germline, CDR1 MGHRA and CDR2 YSYEKL. The V segment lost 1 base and the J segment 0 bases; nucleotides outside the gene matches: 4. This CDR3 is CASSQGTGQANYGYTF. The CDR3 nucleotides read TGCGCCAGCAGCCAAGGGACAGGGCAAGCTAACTATGGCTACACCTTC.

The genes are TRBV28 and TRBJ1-4, with 8 bases aligning to TRBD1. CDR3 size: 16 residues. Germline V gene sequence: CDR1 MDHEN, CDR2 SYDVKM. Trimming cost V 5 bases and J 0 bases; bases outside gene matches: 5. The CDR3 region has the DNA TGTGCCAGCAGTGATACAGGGGGTGCAACTAATGAAAAACTGTTTTTT. As protein: CASSDTGGATNEKLFF.

The chain employs TRBV18 and TRBJ2-5; tentatively, D is TRBD2 (6 bases). Trimming took 3 bases from V and 4 from J, leaving 18 bases between them. CDR1 and CDR2 from the germline V gene are KGHSH and LQKENI. The CDR3 loop spans 16 amino acids. CDR3 protein: CASSPTPTGGGETQYF. For the CDR3, the DNA is TGTGCCAGCTCACCTACTCCGACCGGGGGTGGAGAGACCCAGTACTTC.

The rearrangement links TRBV5-1 to TRBJ1-4; 7 bases agree with TRBD1. This CDR3 spans 16 amino acids. J lost 4 bases, V lost 5 bases, and 11 bases had no gene match. The V gene's germline CDR1 is SGHRS and CDR2 YFSETQ. This CDR3 is CASSPPTGTFNEKLFF. CDR3 DNA: TGCGCCAGCAGTCCCCCGACAGGGACGTTTAATGAAAAACTGTTTTTT.